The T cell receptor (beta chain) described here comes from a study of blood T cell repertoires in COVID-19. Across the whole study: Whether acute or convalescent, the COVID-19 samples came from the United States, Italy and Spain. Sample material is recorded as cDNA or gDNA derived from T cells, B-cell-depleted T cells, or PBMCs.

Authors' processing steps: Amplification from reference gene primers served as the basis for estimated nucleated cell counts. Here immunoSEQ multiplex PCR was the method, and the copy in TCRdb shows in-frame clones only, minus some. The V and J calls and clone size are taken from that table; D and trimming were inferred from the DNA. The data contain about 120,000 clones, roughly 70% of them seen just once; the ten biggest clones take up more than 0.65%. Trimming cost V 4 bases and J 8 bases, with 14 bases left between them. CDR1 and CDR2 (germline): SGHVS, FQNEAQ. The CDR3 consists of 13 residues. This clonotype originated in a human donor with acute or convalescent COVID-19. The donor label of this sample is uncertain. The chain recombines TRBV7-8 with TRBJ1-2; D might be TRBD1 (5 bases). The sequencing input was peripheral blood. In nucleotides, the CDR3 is TGTGCCAGCAGCTCACAGGTCTGGAAGGGCTACACCTTC. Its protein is CASSSQVWKGYTF. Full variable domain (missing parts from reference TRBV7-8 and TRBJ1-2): GAGVSQSPRYKVAKRGQDVALRCDPISGHVSLFWYQQALGQGPEFLTYFQNEAQLDKSGLPSDRFFAERPEGSVSTLKIQRTQQEDSAVYLCASSSQVWKGYTFGSGTRLTVV.